This TCR beta chain was recovered during a study of T cell changes during pregnancy in multiple sclerosis. Data came from immunoSEQ multiplex PCR; TCRdb stores just in-frame clones and leaves some out. This sample has tens of thousands of clones, with about nine tenths found just once. Germline CDR1 reads PRHDT; CDR2 reads FYEKMQ (reference sequence). This CDR3 is 11 amino acids long. Trimming took 5 bases from V and 3 from J, leaving 2 bases between them. The clonotype originates from a female donor with multiple sclerosis, enrolled in a pregnancy study. The rearrangement uses TRBV13 and TRBJ2-1; D uncertain. The input for sequencing was CD4+ T cells from peripheral blood mononuclear cells, taken in the first trimester of pregnancy. The CDR3 region is CASSLYNEQFF. The CDR3 DNA follows: TGTGCCAGCAGCCTCTACAATGAGCAGTTCTTC.